This TCR beta chain is from a study of cytomegalovirus exposure and HLA in healthy donors. The PCR had 60 Vbeta and 13 Jbeta primers. Measured with immunoSEQ multiplex PCR; TCRdb has only the in-frame clones, and not every one. This table has under 200,000 clones, about 88% appearing once. The V gene end was trimmed by 1 base and the J gene end by 2 bases; junction bases not matched to a gene: 7. The germline V gene encodes CDR1 SEHNR and CDR2 FQNEAQ (reference sequence). The CDR3 is 17 amino acids. Whole-study results and caveats: Some TCR beta chains (roughly 150 of them) were listed as cytomegalovirus-associated.

Points on this clone: Its antigen is not identified.

The receptor was derived from a woman in her twenties or thirties in good health and CMV-seronegative. The gene calls are TRBV7-9 and TRBJ1-5; TRBD1 matches at 8 bases. The sequenced material came from PBMCs. This CDR3 reads CASSLELKGQGNQPQHF. CDR3 nucleotides: TGTGCCAGCAGCTTAGAGTTGAAGGGACAGGGCAATCAGCCCCAGCATTTT. Filled out from reference TRBV7-9 and TRBJ1-5, the complete variable domain reads DTGVSQNPRHKITKRGQNVTFRCDPISEHNRLYWYRQTLGQGPEFLTYFQNEAQLEKSRLLSDRFSAERPKGSFSTLEIQRTEQGDSAMYLCASSLELKGQGNQPQHFGDGTRLSIL.